This is a list of T cell receptor beta chains from one sample in a study of molecular identifiers for immune sequencing clone quantification. TCRdb called the PCR reads again in MiXCR, with one record for every CDR3 protein. The sample consists of hundreds of thousands of distinct CDR3 sequences, 25% of them appearing once. The sequencing sample was made of naive CD8+ T cells from blood, with Jurkat cell RNA spiked in. The source is a human donor in good health. Some libraries in this study had Jurkat cell RNA spiked in. CDR3s leave out the opening cysteine and the closing phenylalanine or tryptophan.

TRBV20-1	TRBJ2-2	SARDLRGSSWGTGELF
TRBV12-3/TRBV12-4	TRBJ1-2	ASTPGGGYGYT
TRBV19	TRBJ1-1	ASSIFHRTVNTEAF
TRBV28	TRBJ2-7	ACSVSSYEQY
TRBV20-1	TRBJ2-3	SARQRDSTDTQY
TRBV29-1	TRBJ2-2	SVTAETWNTGELF
TRBV20-1	TRBJ1-3	SAPGQSLLSGNTIY
TRBV4-3	TRBJ2-7	ASSQDLLAASSYEQY
TRBV9	TRBJ2-1	ASSVDSGSHNEQF
TRBV20-1	TRBJ2-7	STREAGTNSYEQY
TRBV20-1	TRBJ2-1	SARVLADYNEQF
TRBV7-2	TRBJ1-1	ASSLQLNTETF
TRBV6-2/TRBV6-3	TRBJ1-1	ASTGDTGPEAF
TRBV28	TRBJ1-2	ASSLSGSYGYT
TRBV7-2	TRBJ2-7	ASSGTGSEQY
TRBV4-3	TRBJ1-6	ASSQAPHGSGNSPLH
TRBV2	TRBJ1-1	ASTEETPYTEAF
TRBV23-1	TRBJ1-5	ASSQFLGLKGPDNQPQH
TRBV5-6	TRBJ2-7	ASSSLTSGRAGEQY
TRBV27	TRBJ2-3	ARPGLAGGTTDTQY
TRBV15	TRBJ1-1	ATGRSDRVPNTEAF
TRBV14	TRBJ2-3	ASSLLTSVDTQY
TRBV30	TRBJ1-4	AWMGVGIEKLF
TRBV28	TRBJ1-5	ASTSGFNQPQH
TRBV5-6	TRBJ1-3	ASSPGTGFGAGNTIY
TRBV24-1	TRBJ1-5	ATSDRRSSNQPQH
TRBV20-1	TRBJ1-4	SARETPYEKLF
TRBV19	TRBJ1-5	ASSIDAQGNQPQH
TRBV29-1	TRBJ1-1	SVPRGSEAF
TRBV19	TRBJ2-3	ASSQDLFLAGGDTQY
TRBV7-9	TRBJ1-1	ASSLGYGSGTEAF
TRBV7-9	TRBJ2-2	ASSSNRDTSNTGELF
TRBV27	TRBJ1-6	ASSLSGQNSPLH
TRBV10-2	TRBJ1-5	ASSELHQPQH
TRBV28	TRBJ1-1	ASKTGGEGTEAF
TRBV12-5	TRBJ2-5	ASGLWLAGGQTETQY
TRBV5-1	TRBJ1-1	ASSPSITGGEGNTEAF
TRBV27	TRBJ1-5	ASSLSFTQPQH
TRBV27	TRBJ1-5	ASSLRGTAWGDRPQH
TRBV5-4	TRBJ2-2	ASSFGTADGELF
TRBV3-1	TRBJ1-6	ASSPEGTGSYNSPLH
TRBV19	TRBJ2-7	ASSARLKVAEQY
TRBV27	TRBJ2-4	ASSMTGGAGKNIQY